The rows below give T cell receptor beta chains drawn from one sample of a study of shared clonotypes between healthy human individuals. Sequencing was performed with immunoSEQ multiplex PCR; in TCRdb, only in-frame clones are kept and a portion is missing. The repertoire holds 780,000 or so clones, with approximately 77% as singletons. Sequences were obtained from memory CD4+ T cells sorted from blood. The receptors shown here come from a woman under 40 in good health. Each CDR3 is given with its conserved first and last residue. A D gene is named only where the DNA matches it firmly. Clone size, where shown, is once, few, many, or a class for clones that have expanded.

clone size	D gene	V gene	J gene	CDR3 protein	CDR3 DNA
NA	NA	TRBV28	TRBJ1-4	CASSSPSGDEKLFF	TGTGCCAGCAGTTCACCGTCAGGGGATGAAAAACTGTTTTTT
NA	TRBD1	TRBV27	TRBJ2-1	CASSLDRAEYNEQFF	TGTGCCAGCAGTTTGGACAGGGCCGAATACAATGAGCAGTTCTTC
NA	TRBD1	TRBV6-6	TRBJ2-1	CASSGQGNEQFF	TGTGCCAGCAGTGGACAGGGGAATGAGCAGTTCTTC
many	NA	TRBV5-6	TRBJ2-1	CASSLVQNEQFF	TGTGCCAGCAGCTTGGTACAGAATGAGCAGTTCTTC
NA	TRBD2	TRBV4-2	TRBJ2-7	CASSQEKTSGSREQYF	TGTGCCAGCAGCCAAGAAAAAACTAGCGGGAGCCGGGAGCAGTACTTC
once	TRBD1	TRBV28	TRBJ2-7	CASSTGGLDPYEQYF	TGTGCCAGCAGTACAGGGGGCTTGGACCCATACGAGCAGTACTTC
NA	NA	TRBV7-2	TRBJ2-2	CASSARGVVGELFF	TGTGCCAGCAGCGCCCGGGGAGTAGTGGGCGAGCTGTTTTTT
NA	TRBD1	TRBV29-1	TRBJ2-1	CSVEDQGALYNEQFF	TGCAGCGTTGAAGATCAGGGGGCGCTTTACAATGAGCAGTTCTTC
NA	TRBD1	TRBV28	TRBJ1-1	CASSCEAIGQGASMNTEAFF	TGTGCCAGCAGTTGTGAGGCTATCGGACAGGGGGCCTCCATGAACACTGAAGCTTTCTTT
NA	TRBD1	TRBV5-1	TRBJ1-2	CASSLEGAVDYGYTF	TGCGCCAGCAGCTTGGAGGGGGCAGTTGACTATGGCTACACCTTC
few	NA	TRBV7-2	TRBJ1-5	CASSGNEYQPQHF	TGTGCCAGCAGCGGCAACGAATATCAGCCCCAGCATTTT
once	TRBD2	TRBV9	TRBJ2-3	CASSISGSSWGDTQYF	TGTGCCAGCAGCATTAGCGGGAGCTCCTGGGGAGATACGCAGTATTTT
NA	TRBD2	TRBV27	TRBJ2-1	CASSRAGVSEQFF	TGTGCCAGCAGTAGAGCGGGAGTCAGTGAGCAGTTCTTC
once	NA	TRBV6-6	TRBJ2-3	CASSWLGADTQYF	TGTGCCAGCAGTTGGCTCGGGGCAGATACGCAGTATTTT